Listed below are T cell receptor beta chains from one sample, sequenced in a study of cytomegalovirus exposure and HLA in healthy donors. The data were produced by immunoSEQ multiplex PCR, yet TCRdb's version contains in-frame clones alone and is incomplete. This table has about 190,000 clones, approximately 80% appearing once. Source material: PBMCs. The source of these receptors is a man in his late teens or twenties in good health and CMV-seropositive. Each CDR3 is given with its conserved first and last residue. Each record gives: V gene, D gene, J gene, clone size, CDR3 protein, CDR3 DNA. A D gene is named only where the DNA matches it firmly. Clone sizes are given selectively: once, few, many, or a class where the clone is expanded.

V: TRBV4-3
D: -
J: TRBJ2-1
size: -
CDR3: CASSQDLPDEQFF
DNA: TGCGCCAGCAGCCAAGATCTCCCCGATGAGCAGTTCTTC

V: TRBV29-1
D: TRBD2
J: TRBJ2-5
size: once
CDR3: CSVVPGTSGRGTQYF
DNA: TGCAGCGTTGTTCCCGGGACTAGCGGGAGGGGGACCCAGTACTTC

V: TRBV4-1
D: -
J: TRBJ1-1
size: few
CDR3: CASSRGDDQGMNTEAFF
DNA: TGCGCCAGCAGCCGAGGGGACGACCAGGGGATGAACACTGAAGCTTTCTTT

V: TRBV5-5
D: TRBD2
J: TRBJ2-2
size: many
CDR3: CASSPGTSGTTGELFF
DNA: TGTGCCAGCAGCCCCGGGACTAGCGGGACTACCGGGGAGCTGTTTTTT

V: TRBV10-1
D: TRBD2
J: TRBJ2-1
size: -
CDR3: CASSEAETSGRRGSSYNEQFF
DNA: TGCGCCAGCAGTGAGGCTGAGACTAGCGGGAGGAGAGGTAGCTCCTACAATGAGCAGTTCTTC

V: TRBV5-1
D: -
J: TRBJ2-1
size: -
CDR3: CASSLGGKYNEQFF
DNA: TGCGCCAGCAGCTTGGGCGGGAAATACAATGAGCAGTTCTTC

V: TRBV7-9
D: TRBD2
J: TRBJ2-5
size: -
CDR3: CASSSLADQETQYF
DNA: TGTGCCAGCAGCTCTCTAGCGGATCAAGAGACCCAGTACTTC

V: TRBV5-1
D: TRBD1
J: TRBJ2-5
size: once
CDR3: CAIHRQGTQLYQETQYF
DNA: TGCGCCATCCACAGACAGGGTACCCAGCTGTACCAAGAGACCCAGTACTTC

V: TRBV6-5
D: -
J: TRBJ2-7
size: -
CDR3: CASSYASGAQVYEQYF
DNA: TGTGCCAGCAGTTACGCCTCAGGGGCGCAGGTCTACGAGCAGTACTTC

V: TRBV28
D: -
J: TRBJ2-5
size: -
CDR3: CASSSRGTPYQETQYF
DNA: TGTGCCAGCAGTTCCCGGGGGACTCCGTACCAAGAGACCCAGTACTTC

V: TRBV5-6
D: TRBD2
J: TRBJ2-1
size: -
CDR3: CASSMGLGFGEQFF
DNA: TGTGCCAGCAGCATGGGACTAGGGTTTGGTGAGCAGTTCTTC

V: TRBV6-5
D: -
J: TRBJ2-2
size: once
CDR3: CATSRAGELFF
DNA: TGTGCCACCTCGCGGGCCGGGGAGCTGTTTTTT

V: TRBV6-5
D: TRBD2
J: TRBJ2-2
size: -
CDR3: CASSYRTSGSTGELFF
DNA: TGTGCCAGCAGCTACCGGACTAGCGGATCCACCGGGGAGCTGTTTTTT

V: TRBV7-9
D: -
J: TRBJ2-2
size: -
CDR3: CASSLGANTGELFF
DNA: TGTGCCAGCAGCTTGGGCGCGAACACCGGGGAGCTGTTTTTT

V: TRBV15
D: TRBD2
J: TRBJ2-1
size: -
CDR3: CATSRDPGGYEQFF
DNA: TGTGCCACCAGCAGAGATCCGGGAGGGTATGAGCAGTTCTTC

V: TRBV27
D: -
J: TRBJ2-1
size: few
CDR3: CASSSRIPDNEQFF
DNA: TGTGCCAGCAGTTCGCGGATCCCCGACAATGAGCAGTTCTTC

V: TRBV7-3
D: -
J: TRBJ2-5
size: -
CDR3: CASSLTGGTQYF
DNA: TGTGCCAGCAGCTTAACAGGCGGGACCCAGTACTTC

V: TRBV30
D: -
J: TRBJ2-7
size: -
CDR3: CAWSVGTGRNEQYF
DNA: TGTGCCTGGAGTGTAGGAACAGGGCGCAACGAGCAGTACTTC

V: TRBV14
D: -
J: TRBJ2-7
size: -
CDR3: CASSPSLSREGQYF
DNA: TGTGCCAGCAGCCCGAGCCTCTCCCGCGAGGGGCAGTACTTC

V: TRBV23-1
D: TRBD1
J: TRBJ2-7
size: -
CDR3: CASSQSIRDRGTYEQYF
DNA: TGCGCCAGCAGTCAATCGATACGGGACAGGGGAACCTACGAGCAGTACTTC

V: TRBV2
D: -
J: TRBJ2-1
size: -
CDR3: CASSEVQGGGTGNEQFF
DNA: TGTGCCAGCAGTGAAGTCCAGGGCGGGGGCACAGGCAATGAGCAGTTCTTC

V: TRBV9
D: TRBD1
J: TRBJ2-6
size: -
CDR3: CASSVMGQGSGANVLTF
DNA: TGTGCCAGCAGCGTAATGGGACAGGGATCTGGGGCCAACGTCCTGACTTTC

V: TRBV28
D: -
J: TRBJ2-5
size: once
CDR3: CASSLLSRETQYF
DNA: TGTGCCAGCAGTTTACTCTCCCGGGAGACCCAGTACTTC

V: TRBV6-6
D: -
J: TRBJ2-2
size: -
CDR3: CASSSVVTGELFF
DNA: TGTGCCAGCAGCAGCGTCGTGACCGGGGAGCTGTTTTTT

V: TRBV11-2
D: -
J: TRBJ1-5
size: -
CDR3: CASSQWTGNQPQHF
DNA: TGTGCCAGCAGCCAATGGACAGGCAATCAGCCCCAGCATTTT

V: TRBV25-1
D: -
J: TRBJ2-5
size: -
CDR3: CASQQGWETQYF
DNA: TGTGCCAGCCAACAGGGATGGGAGACCCAGTACTTC

V: TRBV18
D: TRBD2
J: TRBJ2-1
size: -
CDR3: CASSPLRLAGGTLVEQFF
DNA: TGTGCCAGCTCACCACTTAGACTAGCGGGAGGTACATTGGTTGAGCAGTTCTTC

V: TRBV5-4
D: TRBD2
J: TRBJ2-1
size: -
CDR3: CASRDLTSGRASEQFF
DNA: TGTGCCAGCAGGGATTTGACTAGCGGGAGGGCATCTGAGCAGTTCTTC

V: TRBV28
D: TRBD2
J: TRBJ2-1
size: -
CDR3: CASSRPPRLAGDEQFF
DNA: TGTGCCAGCAGCCGGCCCCCAAGACTAGCGGGCGATGAGCAGTTCTTC

V: TRBV13
D: TRBD2
J: TRBJ2-7
size: -
CDR3: CASSLGLAGAAYEQYF
DNA: TGTGCCAGCAGCCTGGGACTAGCGGGGGCGGCCTACGAGCAGTACTTC

V: TRBV19
D: TRBD1
J: TRBJ2-5
size: -
CDR3: CASSTGGETQYF
DNA: TGTGCCAGTAGTACAGGGGGCGAGACCCAGTACTTC

V: TRBV28
D: TRBD1
J: TRBJ1-4
size: few
CDR3: CASSFPGTGVEKLFF
DNA: TGTGCCAGCAGTTTCCCCGGGACAGGGGTAGAAAAACTGTTTTTT

V: TRBV9
D: -
J: TRBJ2-5
size: -
CDR3: CASSVKGVEETQYF
DNA: TGTGCCAGCAGCGTAAAGGGGGTGGAAGAGACCCAGTACTTC

V: TRBV6-1
D: TRBD2
J: TRBJ2-4
size: once
CDR3: CASSERTSGRAVQYF
DNA: TGTGCCAGCAGTGAAAGGACTAGCGGGAGGGCTGTTCAGTACTTC

V: TRBV14
D: TRBD1
J: TRBJ2-7
size: -
CDR3: CASSRGPGQGYEQYF
DNA: TGTGCCAGCAGCCGAGGTCCGGGACAGGGATACGAGCAGTACTTC

V: TRBV29-1
D: -
J: TRBJ2-7
size: -
CDR3: CSVFSLSGTYEQYF
DNA: TGCAGCGTTTTTTCGCTCTCGGGGACCTACGAGCAGTACTTC

V: TRBV19
D: -
J: TRBJ1-2
size: -
CDR3: CASMPSGGVFYGYIF
DNA: TGTGCCAGTATGCCCTCAGGAGGAGTTTTCTATGGCTACATCTTC

V: TRBV28
D: TRBD2
J: TRBJ2-1
size: -
CDR3: CASSNGPLGRGSNEQFF
DNA: TGTGCCAGCAGTAACGGCCCTCTCGGGCGGGGGTCCAATGAGCAGTTCTTC

V: TRBV5-8
D: -
J: TRBJ2-7
size: -
CDR3: CASSLRDKWLSEQYF
DNA: TGTGCCAGCAGCTTGCGGGACAAATGGTTATCCGAGCAGTACTTC

V: TRBV4-2
D: TRBD2
J: TRBJ2-7
size: few
CDR3: CASSQDSRTSGRAETYEQYF
DNA: TGTGCCAGCAGCCAAGATTCGCGGACTAGCGGGAGGGCCGAGACCTACGAGCAGTACTTC

V: TRBV6-1
D: TRBD2
J: TRBJ2-7
size: -
CDR3: CASSEAPLRTSGRVYEQYF
DNA: TGTGCCAGCAGTGAAGCCCCGCTACGCACTAGCGGGAGGGTGTACGAGCAGTACTTC

V: TRBV6-6
D: TRBD2
J: TRBJ2-2
size: few
CDR3: CASQAGGGGELFF
DNA: TGTGCCAGCCAGGCGGGAGGGGGCGGGGAGCTGTTTTTT

V: TRBV18
D: -
J: TRBJ2-2
size: -
CDR3: CASASTNTGELFF
DNA: TGTGCCAGCGCCTCTACTAACACCGGGGAGCTGTTTTTT

V: TRBV29-1
D: TRBD1
J: TRBJ2-1
size: -
CDR3: CSALGQEWSYNEQFF
DNA: TGCAGCGCCCTAGGACAGGAATGGTCCTACAATGAGCAGTTCTTC

V: TRBV19
D: -
J: TRBJ2-7
size: -
CDR3: CASRGSGVYEQYF
DNA: TGTGCCAGTAGGGGATCGGGAGTCTACGAGCAGTACTTC

V: TRBV11-1
D: TRBD1
J: TRBJ1-1
size: -
CDR3: CASSFPRTGRRTEAFF
DNA: TGTGCCAGCAGCTTCCCTAGGACAGGGAGGAGGACTGAAGCTTTCTTT

V: TRBV10-3
D: -
J: TRBJ1-2
size: few
CDR3: CAILVDPHTF
DNA: TGTGCCATACTAGTGGACCCCCACACCTTC

V: TRBV2
D: TRBD1
J: TRBJ2-1
size: few
CDR3: CASRGTGGAGLAGLKDAYNEQFF
DNA: TGTGCCAGCAGGGGGACAGGGGGCGCCGGGCTAGCGGGACTTAAAGACGCCTACAATGAGCAGTTCTTC

V: TRBV2
D: -
J: TRBJ2-3
size: -
CDR3: CASTSIRADTQYF
DNA: TGTGCCAGCACTAGCATCCGGGCAGATACGCAGTATTTT

V: TRBV27
D: -
J: TRBJ1-1
size: -
CDR3: CASSFRGTEAFF
DNA: TGTGCCAGCAGTTTTAGGGGCACTGAAGCTTTCTTT